This T cell receptor beta chain was identified during a study of control samples from healthy donors and cancer patients. Measured with immunoSEQ multiplex PCR; TCRdb has only the in-frame clones, and not every one. The sample has approximately 150,000 clones, about 91% seen once. CDR1 and CDR2 (germline): MNHEY, SVGAGI. The V end was cut by 0 bases, the J end by 2 bases, with 11 bases between. CDR3 length equals 15 residues. Sequencing was carried out using blood. This clonotype was obtained from a man aged 30 to 39 in good health. The chain recombines TRBV6-5 with TRBJ2-7; maybe TRBD1 (5 bases). The CDR3: CASSYSIATAYEQYF. CDR3 in DNA: TGTGCCAGCAGTTACTCGATTGCGACAGCCTACGAGCAGTACTTC.